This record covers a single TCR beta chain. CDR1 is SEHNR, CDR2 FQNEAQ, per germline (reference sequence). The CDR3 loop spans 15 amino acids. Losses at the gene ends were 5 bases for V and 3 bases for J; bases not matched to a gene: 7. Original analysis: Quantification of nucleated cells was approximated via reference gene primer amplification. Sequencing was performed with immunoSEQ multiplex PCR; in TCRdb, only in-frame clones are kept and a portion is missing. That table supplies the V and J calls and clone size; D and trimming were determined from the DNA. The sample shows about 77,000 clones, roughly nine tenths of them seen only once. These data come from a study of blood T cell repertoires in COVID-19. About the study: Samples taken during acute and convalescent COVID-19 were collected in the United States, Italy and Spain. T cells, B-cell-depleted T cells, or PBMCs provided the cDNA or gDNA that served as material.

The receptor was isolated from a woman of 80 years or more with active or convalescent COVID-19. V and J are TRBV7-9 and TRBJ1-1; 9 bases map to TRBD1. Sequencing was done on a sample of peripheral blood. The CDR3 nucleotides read TGTGCCAGCAGCCTAACAGGGGGCGGTTACACTGAAGCTTTCTTT. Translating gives CASSLTGGGYTEAFF.